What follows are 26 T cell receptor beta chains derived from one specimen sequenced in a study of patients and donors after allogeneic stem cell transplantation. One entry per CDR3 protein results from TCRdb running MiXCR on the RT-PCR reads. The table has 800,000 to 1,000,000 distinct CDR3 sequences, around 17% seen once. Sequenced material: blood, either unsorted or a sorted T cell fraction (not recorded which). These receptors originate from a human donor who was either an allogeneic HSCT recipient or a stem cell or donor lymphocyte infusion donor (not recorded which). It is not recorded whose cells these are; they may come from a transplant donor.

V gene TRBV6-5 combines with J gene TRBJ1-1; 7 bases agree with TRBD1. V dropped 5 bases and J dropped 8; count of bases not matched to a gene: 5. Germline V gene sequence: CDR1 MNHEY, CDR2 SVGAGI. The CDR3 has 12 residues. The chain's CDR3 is CASSPPDREAFF. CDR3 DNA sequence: TGTGCCAGCAGTCCCCCGGACAGGGAAGCTTTCTTT.

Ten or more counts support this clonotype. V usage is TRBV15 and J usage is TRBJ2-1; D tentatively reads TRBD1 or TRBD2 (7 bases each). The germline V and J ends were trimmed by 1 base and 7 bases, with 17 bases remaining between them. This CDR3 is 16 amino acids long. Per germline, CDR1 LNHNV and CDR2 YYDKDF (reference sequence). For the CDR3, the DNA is TGTGCCACCAGCAGAGGAGGGACTATCAGGGGGAATGAGCAGTTCTTC. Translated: CATSRGGTIRGNEQFF. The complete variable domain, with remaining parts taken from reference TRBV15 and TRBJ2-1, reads DAMVIQNPRYQVTQFGKPVTLSCSQTLNHNVMYWYQQKSSQAPKLLFHYYDKDFNNEADTPDNFQSRRPNTSFCFLDIRSPGLGDTAMYLCATSRGGTIRGNEQFFGPGTRLTVL.

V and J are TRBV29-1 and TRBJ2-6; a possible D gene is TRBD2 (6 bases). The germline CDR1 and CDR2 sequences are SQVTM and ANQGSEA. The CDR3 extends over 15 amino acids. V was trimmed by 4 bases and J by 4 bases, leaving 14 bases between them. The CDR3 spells CSVVNWGEGANVLTF. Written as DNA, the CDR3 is TGCAGCGTTGTTAATTGGGGGGAAGGGGCCAACGTCCTGACTTTC.

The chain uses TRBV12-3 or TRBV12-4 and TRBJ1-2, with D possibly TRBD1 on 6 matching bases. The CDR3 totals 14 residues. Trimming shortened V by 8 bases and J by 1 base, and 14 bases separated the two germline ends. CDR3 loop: CASSGDRGNYGYTF. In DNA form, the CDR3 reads TGTGCCAGCTCAGGGGATAGGGGTAACTATGGCTACACCTTC.

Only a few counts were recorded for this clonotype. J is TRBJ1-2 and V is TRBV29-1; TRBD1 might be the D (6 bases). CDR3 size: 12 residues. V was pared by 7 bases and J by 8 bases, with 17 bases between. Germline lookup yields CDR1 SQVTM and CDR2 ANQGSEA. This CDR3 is CSATTDSLGYTF. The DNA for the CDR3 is TGCAGCGCCACAACGGACAGCCTGGGCTACACCTTC.

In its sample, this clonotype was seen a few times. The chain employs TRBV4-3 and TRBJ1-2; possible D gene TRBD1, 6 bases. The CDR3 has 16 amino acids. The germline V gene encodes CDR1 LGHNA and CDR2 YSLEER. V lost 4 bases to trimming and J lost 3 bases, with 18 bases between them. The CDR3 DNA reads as TGCGCCAGCAGCCCCGCCGTCTTCGACAGGCACTATGGCTACACCTTC. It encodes CASSPAVFDRHYGYTF.

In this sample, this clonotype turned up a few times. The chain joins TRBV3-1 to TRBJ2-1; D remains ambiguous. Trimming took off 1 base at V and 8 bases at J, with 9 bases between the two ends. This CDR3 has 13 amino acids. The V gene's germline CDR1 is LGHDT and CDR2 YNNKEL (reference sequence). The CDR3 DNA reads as TGTGCCAGCAGCCAAGTTGAAGGGCATGAGCAGTTCTTC. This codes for CASSQVEGHEQFF.

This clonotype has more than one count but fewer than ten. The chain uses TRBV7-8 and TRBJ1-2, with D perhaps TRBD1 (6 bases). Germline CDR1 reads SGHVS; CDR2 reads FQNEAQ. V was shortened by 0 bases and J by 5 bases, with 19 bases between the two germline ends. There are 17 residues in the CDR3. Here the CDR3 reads CASSLAGTQRLIYGYTF. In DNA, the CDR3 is TGTGCCAGCAGCTTAGCCGGGACACAAAGATTGATTTATGGCTACACCTTC.

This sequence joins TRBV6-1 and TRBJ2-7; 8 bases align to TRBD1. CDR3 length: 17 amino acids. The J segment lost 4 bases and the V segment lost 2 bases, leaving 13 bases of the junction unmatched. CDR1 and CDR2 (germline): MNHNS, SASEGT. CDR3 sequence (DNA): TGTGCCAGCAGTGAAAGGACAGGGACAGGAGGTAAATACGAGCAGTACTTC. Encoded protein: CASSERTGTGGKYEQYF.

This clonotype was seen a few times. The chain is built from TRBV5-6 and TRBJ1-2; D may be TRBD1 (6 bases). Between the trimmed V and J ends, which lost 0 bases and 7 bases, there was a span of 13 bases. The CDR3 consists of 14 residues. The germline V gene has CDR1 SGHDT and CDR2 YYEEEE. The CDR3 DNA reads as TGTGCCAGCAGCTTGGATAGAGGGGGAAGTGGCTACACCTTC. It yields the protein CASSLDRGGSGYTF.

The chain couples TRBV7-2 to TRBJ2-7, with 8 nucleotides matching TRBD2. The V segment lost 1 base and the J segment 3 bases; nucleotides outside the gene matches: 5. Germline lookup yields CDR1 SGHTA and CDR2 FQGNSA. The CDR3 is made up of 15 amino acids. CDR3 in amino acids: CASSLDGGDHYEQYF. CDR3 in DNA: TGTGCCAGCAGCTTAGACGGGGGGGACCACTACGAGCAGTACTTC.

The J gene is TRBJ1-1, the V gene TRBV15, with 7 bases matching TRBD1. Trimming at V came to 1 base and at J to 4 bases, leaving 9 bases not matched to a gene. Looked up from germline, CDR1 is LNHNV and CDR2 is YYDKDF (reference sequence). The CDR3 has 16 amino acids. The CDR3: CATSRAVGRGITEAFF. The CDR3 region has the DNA TGTGCCACCAGCAGAGCCGTAGGCAGGGGGATCACTGAAGCTTTCTTT.

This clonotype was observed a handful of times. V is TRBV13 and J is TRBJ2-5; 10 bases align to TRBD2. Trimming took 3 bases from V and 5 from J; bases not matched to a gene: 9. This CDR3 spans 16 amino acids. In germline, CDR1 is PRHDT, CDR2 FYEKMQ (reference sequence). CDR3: CASSLMPSGSSETQYF. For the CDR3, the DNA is TGTGCCAGCAGCTTGATGCCTAGCGGGAGTTCGGAGACCCAGTACTTC.

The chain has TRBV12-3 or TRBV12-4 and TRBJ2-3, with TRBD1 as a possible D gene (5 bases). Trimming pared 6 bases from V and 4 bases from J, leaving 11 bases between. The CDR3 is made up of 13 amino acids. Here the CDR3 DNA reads TGTGCCAGCAGGGGGCCGTGGGCAGATACGCAGTATTTT. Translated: CASRGPWADTQYF.

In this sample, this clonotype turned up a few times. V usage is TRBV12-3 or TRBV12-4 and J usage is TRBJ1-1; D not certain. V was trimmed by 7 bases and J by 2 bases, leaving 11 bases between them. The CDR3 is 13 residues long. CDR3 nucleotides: TGTGCCAGCACCCGAATACTAAACACTGAAGCTTTCTTT. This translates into CASTRILNTEAFF.

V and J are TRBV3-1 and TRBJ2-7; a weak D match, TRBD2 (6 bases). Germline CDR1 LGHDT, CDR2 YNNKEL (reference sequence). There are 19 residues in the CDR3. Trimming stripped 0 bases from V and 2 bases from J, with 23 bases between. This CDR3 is CASSQEGGRGRQSPYEQYF. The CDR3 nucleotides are TGTGCCAGCAGCCAAGAGGGAGGACGAGGACGGCAGTCCCCCTACGAGCAGTACTTC.

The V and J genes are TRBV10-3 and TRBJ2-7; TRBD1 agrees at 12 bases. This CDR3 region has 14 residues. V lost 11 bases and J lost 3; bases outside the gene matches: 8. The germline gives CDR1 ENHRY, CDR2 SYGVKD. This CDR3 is CALGTGGSGYEQYF. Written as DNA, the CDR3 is TGTGCCCTCGGGACAGGGGGCTCCGGCTACGAGCAGTACTTC.

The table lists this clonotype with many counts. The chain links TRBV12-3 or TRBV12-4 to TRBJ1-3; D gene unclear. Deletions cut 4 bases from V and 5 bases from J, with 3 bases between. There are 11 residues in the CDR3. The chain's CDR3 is CASSYRNTIYF. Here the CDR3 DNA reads TGTGCCAGCAGTTATCGAAACACCATATATTTT.

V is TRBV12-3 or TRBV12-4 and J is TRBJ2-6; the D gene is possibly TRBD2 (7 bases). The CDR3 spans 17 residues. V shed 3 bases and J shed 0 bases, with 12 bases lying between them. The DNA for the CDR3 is TGTGCCAGCAGTTTCGGGGGGCGCATCTCTGGGGCCAACGTCCTGACTTTC. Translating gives CASSFGGRISGANVLTF.

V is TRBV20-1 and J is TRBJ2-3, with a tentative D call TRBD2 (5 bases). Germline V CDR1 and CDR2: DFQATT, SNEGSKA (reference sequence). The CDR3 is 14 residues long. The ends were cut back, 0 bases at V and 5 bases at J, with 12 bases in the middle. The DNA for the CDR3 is TGCAGTGCTAGAGACGGCGGGCTTCGAGATACGCAGTATTTT. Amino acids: CSARDGGLRDTQYF.

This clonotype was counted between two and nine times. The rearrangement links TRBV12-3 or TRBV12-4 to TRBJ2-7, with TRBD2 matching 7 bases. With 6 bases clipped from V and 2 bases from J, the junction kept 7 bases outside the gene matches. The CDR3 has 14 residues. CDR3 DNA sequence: TGTGCCAGCAGCGCCTACGGGACTACCTACGAGCAGTACTTC. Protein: CASSAYGTTYEQYF.

CDR3 amino acids: CASKGGGFTDTQYF. The CDR3, as DNA: TGTGCCAGTAAAGGCGGGGGATTCACAGATACGCAGTATTTT. The rearrangement uses TRBV19 and TRBJ2-3; TRBD2 aligns across 7 bases. Unmatched junction bases numbered 6, after V lost 7 bases and J lost 2 bases. CDR3 size: 14 residues. Germline loops: CDR1 LNHDA, CDR2 SQIVND (reference sequence).

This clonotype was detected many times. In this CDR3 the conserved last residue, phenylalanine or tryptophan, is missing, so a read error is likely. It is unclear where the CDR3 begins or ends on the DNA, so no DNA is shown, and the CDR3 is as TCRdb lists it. The CDR3 here is CASSSGGGI. The chain carries TRBV7-3 and TRBJ2-3; the table calls TRBD1, which could not be checked here. Both ends counted, the CDR3 spans 9 residues. The germline V gene has CDR1 SGHTA and CDR2 FQGTGA.

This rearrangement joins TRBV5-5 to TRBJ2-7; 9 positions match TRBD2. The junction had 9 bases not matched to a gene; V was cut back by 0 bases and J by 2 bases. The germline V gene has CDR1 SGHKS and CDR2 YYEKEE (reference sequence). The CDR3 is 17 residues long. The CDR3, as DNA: TGTGCCAGCAGCTTGGCCGTCACTAGCGGGTCTACCTACGAGCAGTACTTC. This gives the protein CASSLAVTSGSTYEQYF.

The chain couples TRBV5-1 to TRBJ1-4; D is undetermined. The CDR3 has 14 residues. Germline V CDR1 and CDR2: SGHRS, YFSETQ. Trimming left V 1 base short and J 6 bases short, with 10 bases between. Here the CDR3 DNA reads TGCGCCAGCAGCTTGAGGTTTGCAGATGAAAAACTGTTTTTT. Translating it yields CASSLRFADEKLFF.

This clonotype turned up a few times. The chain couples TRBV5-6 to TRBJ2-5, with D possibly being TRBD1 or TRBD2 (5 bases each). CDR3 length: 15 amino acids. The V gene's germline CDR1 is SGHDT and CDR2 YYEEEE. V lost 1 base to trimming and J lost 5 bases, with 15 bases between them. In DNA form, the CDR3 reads TGTGCCAGCAGCTTGCGCAGGGCGCGCGGGGAGACCCAGTACTTC. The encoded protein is CASSLRRARGETQYF. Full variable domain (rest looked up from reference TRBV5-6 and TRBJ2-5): DAGVTQSPTHLIKTRGQQVTLRCSPKSGHDTVSWYQQALGQGPQFIFQYYEEEERQRGNFPDRFSGHQFPNYSSELNVNALLLGDSALYLCASSLRRARGETQYFGPGTRLLVL.